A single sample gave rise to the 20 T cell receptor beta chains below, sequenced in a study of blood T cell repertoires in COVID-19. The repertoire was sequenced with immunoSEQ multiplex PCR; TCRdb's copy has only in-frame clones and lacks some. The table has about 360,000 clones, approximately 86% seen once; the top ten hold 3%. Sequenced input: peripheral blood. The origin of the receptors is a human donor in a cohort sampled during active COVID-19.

The DNA of the CDR3 is TGTGCCAGCAGCCAAGATCCTCAGGTTAATTTCGCCGGGGAGCTGTTTTTT. This gives the protein CASSQDPQVNFAGELFF. The rearrangement uses TRBV4-2 and TRBJ2-2, with D unresolved. CDR1 and CDR2 (germline): LGHNA, YNFKEQ. V shed 0 bases and J shed 6 bases, with 17 bases lying between them. CDR3 size: 17 residues.

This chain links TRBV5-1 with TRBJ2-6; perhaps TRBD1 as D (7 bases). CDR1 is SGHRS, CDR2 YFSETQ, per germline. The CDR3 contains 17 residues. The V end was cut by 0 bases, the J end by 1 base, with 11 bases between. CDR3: CASSLAEGASGANVLTF. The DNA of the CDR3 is TGCGCCAGCAGCTTGGCGGAGGGGGCTTCTGGGGCCAACGTCCTGACTTTC.

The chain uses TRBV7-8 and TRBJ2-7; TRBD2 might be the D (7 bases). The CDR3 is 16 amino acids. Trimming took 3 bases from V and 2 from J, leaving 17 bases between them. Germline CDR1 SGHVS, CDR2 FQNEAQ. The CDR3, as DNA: TGTGCCAGCAGCTTTGGTCGGGGGGCCCTTACCTACGAGCAGTACTTC. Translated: CASSFGRGALTYEQYF.

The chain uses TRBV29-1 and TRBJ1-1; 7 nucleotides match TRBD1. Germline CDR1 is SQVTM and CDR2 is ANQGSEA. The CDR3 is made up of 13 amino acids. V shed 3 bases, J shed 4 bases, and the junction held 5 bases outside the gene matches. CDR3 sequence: CSVDRGAGTEAFF. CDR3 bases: TGCAGCGTTGACAGGGGGGCAGGCACTGAAGCTTTCTTT.

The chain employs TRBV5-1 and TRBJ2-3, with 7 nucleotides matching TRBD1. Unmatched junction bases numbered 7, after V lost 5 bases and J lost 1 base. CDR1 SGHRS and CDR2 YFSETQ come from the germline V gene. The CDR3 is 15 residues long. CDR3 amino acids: CASRTTGTGTDTQYF. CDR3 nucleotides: TGCGCCAGCAGAACCACCGGGACAGGCACAGATACGCAGTATTTT.

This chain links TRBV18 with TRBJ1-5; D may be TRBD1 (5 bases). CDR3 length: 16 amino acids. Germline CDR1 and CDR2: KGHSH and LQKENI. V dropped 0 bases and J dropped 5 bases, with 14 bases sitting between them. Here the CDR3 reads CASSPPPGSIDQPQHF. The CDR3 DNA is TGTGCCAGCTCACCACCGCCAGGGTCAATCGATCAGCCCCAGCATTTT.

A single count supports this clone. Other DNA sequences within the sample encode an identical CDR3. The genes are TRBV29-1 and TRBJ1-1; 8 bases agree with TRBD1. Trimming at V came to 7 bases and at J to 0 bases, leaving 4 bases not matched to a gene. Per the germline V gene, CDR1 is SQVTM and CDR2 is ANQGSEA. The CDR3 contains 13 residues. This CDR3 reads CSAGQGMNTEAFF. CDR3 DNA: TGCAGCGCCGGACAGGGTATGAACACTGAAGCTTTCTTT.

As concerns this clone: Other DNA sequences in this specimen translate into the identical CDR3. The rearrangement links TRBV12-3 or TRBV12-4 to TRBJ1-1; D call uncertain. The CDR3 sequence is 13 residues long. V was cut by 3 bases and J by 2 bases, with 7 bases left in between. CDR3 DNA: TGTGCCAGCAGTTTGAGGGTCAACACTGAAGCTTTCTTT. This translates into CASSLRVNTEAFF.

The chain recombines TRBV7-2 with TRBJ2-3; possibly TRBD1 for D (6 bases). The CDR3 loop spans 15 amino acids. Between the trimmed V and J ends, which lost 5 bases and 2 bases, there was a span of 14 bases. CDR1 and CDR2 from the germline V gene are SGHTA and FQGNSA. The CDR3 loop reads CASSLDRPFTDTQYF. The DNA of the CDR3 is TGTGCCAGCAGCCTCGACAGGCCCTTCACAGATACGCAGTATTTT.

The CDR3 region has the DNA TGTGCCAGTAGTATTAGCGGATCCTACAATGAGCAGTTCTTC. Amino acids: CASSISGSYNEQFF. The chain uses TRBV19 and TRBJ2-1, with a possible D match to TRBD2 (6 bases). This CDR3 has 14 amino acids. The germline V and J ends were trimmed by 3 bases and 1 base, with 7 bases remaining between them. Germline CDR1 reads LNHDA; CDR2 reads SQIVND (reference sequence).

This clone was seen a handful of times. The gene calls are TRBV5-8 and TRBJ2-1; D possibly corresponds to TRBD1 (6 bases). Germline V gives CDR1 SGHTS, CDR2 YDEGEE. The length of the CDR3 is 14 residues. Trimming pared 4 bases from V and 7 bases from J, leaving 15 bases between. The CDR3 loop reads CASSVLGTGNEQFF. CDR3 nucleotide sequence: TGTGCCAGCAGCGTACTAGGAACAGGGAATGAGCAGTTCTTC.

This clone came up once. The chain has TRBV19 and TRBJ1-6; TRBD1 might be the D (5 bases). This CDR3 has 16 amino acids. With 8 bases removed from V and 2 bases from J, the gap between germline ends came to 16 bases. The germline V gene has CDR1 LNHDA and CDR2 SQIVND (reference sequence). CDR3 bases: TGTGCCAGTGGGTATGGAGAAGGGGCCTATAATTCACCCCTCCACTTT. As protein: CASGYGEGAYNSPLHF.

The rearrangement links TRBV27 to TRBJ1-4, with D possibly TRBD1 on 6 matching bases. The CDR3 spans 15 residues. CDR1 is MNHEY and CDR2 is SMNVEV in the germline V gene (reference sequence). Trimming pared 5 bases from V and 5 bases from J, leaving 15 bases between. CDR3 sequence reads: CASSANRDTNEKLFF. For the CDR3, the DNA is TGTGCCAGCAGTGCCAACCGGGACACCAATGAAAAACTGTTTTTT.

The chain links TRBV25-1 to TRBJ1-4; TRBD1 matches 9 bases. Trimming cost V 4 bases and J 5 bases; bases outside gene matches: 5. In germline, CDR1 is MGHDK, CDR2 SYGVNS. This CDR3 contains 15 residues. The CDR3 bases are TGTGCCAGCAGTGGCCGGGACAGGGACAATGAAAAACTGTTTTTT. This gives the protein CASSGRDRDNEKLFF.

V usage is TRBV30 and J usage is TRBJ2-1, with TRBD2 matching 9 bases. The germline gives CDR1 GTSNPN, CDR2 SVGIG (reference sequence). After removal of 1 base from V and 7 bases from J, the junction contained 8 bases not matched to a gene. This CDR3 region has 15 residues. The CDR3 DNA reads TGTGCCTGGAGTGCCGCTAGCGGGGAAGGGAATGAGCAGTTCTTC. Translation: CAWSAASGEGNEQFF.

The CDR3 loop reads CASSFHRDRYNYGYTF. As DNA, the CDR3 is TGTGCCAGCAGTTTCCACCGAGACAGATATAACTATGGCTACACCTTC. This rearrangement joins TRBV28 to TRBJ1-2; TRBD1 is a possible D gene (5 bases). V shed 3 bases and J shed 1 base, with 15 bases lying between them. The CDR3 loop spans 16 amino acids. CDR1 is MDHEN and CDR2 is SYDVKM in the germline V gene.

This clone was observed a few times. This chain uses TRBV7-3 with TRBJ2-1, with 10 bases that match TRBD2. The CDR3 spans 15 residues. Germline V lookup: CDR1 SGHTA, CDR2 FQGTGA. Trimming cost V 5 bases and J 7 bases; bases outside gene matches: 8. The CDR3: CASSKNLAGANEQFF. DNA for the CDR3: TGTGCCAGCAGCAAAAATCTAGCGGGAGCGAATGAGCAGTTCTTC.

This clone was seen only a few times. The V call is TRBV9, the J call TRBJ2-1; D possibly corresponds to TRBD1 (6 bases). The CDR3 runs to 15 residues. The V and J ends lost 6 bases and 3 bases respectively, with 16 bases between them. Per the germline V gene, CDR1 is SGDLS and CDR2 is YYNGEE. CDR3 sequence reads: CASNPLGALYNEQFF. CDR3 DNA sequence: TGTGCCAGCAATCCTTTGGGGGCGCTCTACAATGAGCAGTTCTTC.

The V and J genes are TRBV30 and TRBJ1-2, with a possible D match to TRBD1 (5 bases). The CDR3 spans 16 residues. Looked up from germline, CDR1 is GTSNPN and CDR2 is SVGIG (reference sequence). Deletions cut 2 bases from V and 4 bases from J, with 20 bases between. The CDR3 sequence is CAWSSPREANLYGYTF. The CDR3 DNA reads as TGTGCCTGGAGTTCACCCAGGGAGGCCAACCTCTATGGCTACACCTTC. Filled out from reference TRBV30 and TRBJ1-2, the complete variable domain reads SQTIHQWPATLVQPVGSPLSLECTVEGTSNPNLYWYRQAAGRGLQLLFYSVGIGQISSEVPQNLSASRPQDRQFILSSKKLLLSDSGFYLCAWSSPREANLYGYTFGSGTRLTVV.

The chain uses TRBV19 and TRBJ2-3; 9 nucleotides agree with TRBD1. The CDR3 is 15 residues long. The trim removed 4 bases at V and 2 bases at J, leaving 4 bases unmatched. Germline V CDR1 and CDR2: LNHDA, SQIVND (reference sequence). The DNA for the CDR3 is TGTGCCAGTAGTAGGGGACAGGGAGACACAGATACGCAGTATTTT. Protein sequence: CASSRGQGDTDTQYF.